This entry describes one T cell receptor (beta chain). These data come from a study of blood T cell repertoires in COVID-19. Study details: The origin of the acute and convalescent COVID-19 samples was the United States, Italy and Spain. Sample material is recorded as cDNA or gDNA derived from T cells, B-cell-depleted T cells, or PBMCs.

The authors' processing: From reference gene primer amplification, estimates of nucleated cell counts were derived. Sequencing used immunoSEQ multiplex PCR; TCRdb keeps in-frame clones, though not all of them. V, J and clone size reflect that table, while D and trimming were determined from the DNA. Seen here are some 120,000 clones, around 85% observed once, and the top ten hold approximately 3.5%. Seattle's enrolled individuals joined amid active infection and were then monitored longitudinally. This sequence was found in a woman aged 80 or older with COVID-19, enrolled during active disease. The specimen was peripheral blood.

In DNA form, the CDR3 reads TGTGCCAGCAGAAAACCGACGCCGGGACAGGGGAACACTGAAGCTTTCTTT. It codes for CASRKPTPGQGNTEAFF. J is TRBJ1-1 and V is TRBV7-9; 9 bases line up with TRBD1. The CDR3 totals 17 residues. V trimming: 6 bases; J trimming: 1 base; junction bases outside the gene matches: 12. CDR1 SEHNR and CDR2 FQNEAQ come from the germline V gene (reference sequence). The variable domain in full, completed from reference TRBV7-9 and TRBJ1-1, reads DTGVSQNPRHKITKRGQNVTFRCDPISEHNRLYWYRQTLGQGPEFLTYFQNEAQLEKSRLLSDRFSAERPKGSFSTLEIQRTEQGDSAMYLCASRKPTPGQGNTEAFFGQGTRLTVV.